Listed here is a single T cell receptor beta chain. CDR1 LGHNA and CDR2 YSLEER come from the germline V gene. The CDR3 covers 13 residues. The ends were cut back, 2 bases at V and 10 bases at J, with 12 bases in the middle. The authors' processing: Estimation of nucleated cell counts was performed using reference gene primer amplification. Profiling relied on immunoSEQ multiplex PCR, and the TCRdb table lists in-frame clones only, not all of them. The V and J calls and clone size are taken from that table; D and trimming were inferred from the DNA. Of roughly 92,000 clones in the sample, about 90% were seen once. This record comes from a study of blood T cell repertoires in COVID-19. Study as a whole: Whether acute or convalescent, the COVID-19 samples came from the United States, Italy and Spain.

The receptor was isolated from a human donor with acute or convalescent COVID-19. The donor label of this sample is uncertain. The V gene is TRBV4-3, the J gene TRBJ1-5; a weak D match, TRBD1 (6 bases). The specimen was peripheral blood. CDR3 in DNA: TGCGCCAGCAGCCAACTCCAGGACAGCCCCCAGCATTTT. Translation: CASSQLQDSPQHF.